What follows are 15 T cell receptor beta chains derived from one specimen sequenced in a study of patients and donors after allogeneic stem cell transplantation. Using its own MiXCR run on the RT-PCR reads, TCRdb lists one record per CDR3 protein. Of roughly 9,400 distinct CDR3 sequences in the sample, about 6.4% were seen once. The sequencing input was blood, either unsorted or a sorted T cell fraction (not recorded which). Receptor source: a human donor who was either an allogeneic HSCT recipient or a stem cell or donor lymphocyte infusion donor (not recorded which). It is not recorded whose cells these are; they may come from a transplant donor.

This clonotype was observed a handful of times. The chain joins TRBV5-1 to TRBJ2-3, with D perhaps matching TRBD1 or TRBD2 (5 bases each). CDR3 length: 17 residues. Germline V gene lookup returns CDR1 SGHRS and CDR2 YFSETQ. The V end was cut by 6 bases, the J end by 6 bases, with 26 bases between. CDR3 protein: CASKFSRSGQRADTQYF. The CDR3 DNA follows: TGCGCCAGCAAGTTTTCACGGTCGGGGCAAAGGGCGGATACGCAGTATTTT.

This clonotype showed up just a few times. The chain has TRBV5-1 and TRBJ2-7, with 7 bases fitting TRBD2. V lost 4 bases, J lost 4 bases, and 8 bases stayed unmatched. The CDR3 totals 14 residues. Germline assignment: CDR1 SGHRS and CDR2 YFSETQ. This chain's CDR3 is CASSPQTSSYEQYF. Written as DNA, the CDR3 is TGCGCCAGCAGCCCTCAGACTAGCAGTTACGAGCAGTACTTC.

The chain uses TRBV25-1 and TRBJ2-6, with a weak D call TRBD1 (5 bases). Trimming shortened V by 9 bases and J by 1 base, and 7 bases separated the two germline ends. Germline V gene lookup returns CDR1 MGHDK and CDR2 SYGVNS. The CDR3 sequence is 13 residues long. The chain's CDR3 is CASGASGANVLTF. The CDR3 nucleotides read TGTGCCAGTGGGGCTTCTGGGGCCAACGTCCTGACTTTC.

This clonotype has ten or more counts. The chain joins TRBV6-5 to TRBJ1-4; D perhaps matches TRBD1 (6 bases). Germline CDR1 and CDR2: MNHEY and SVGAGI. The CDR3 sequence is 15 residues long. The ends were cut back, 5 bases at V and 3 bases at J, with 13 bases in the middle. DNA for the CDR3: TGTGCCAGCAGTCCCGGGGGGGCTCCTAATGAAAAACTGTTTTTT. Its protein product is CASSPGGAPNEKLFF.

This clonotype was detected many times. The chain carries TRBV24-1 and TRBJ2-3, with D perhaps matching TRBD2 (6 bases). CDR3 length: 13 amino acids. The V and J ends lost 10 bases and 1 base respectively, with 11 bases between them. CDR1 is KGHDR, CDR2 SFDVKD, per germline. CDR3 nucleotides: TGTGCCACGAAGGCTAGCGGCACAGATACGCAGTATTTT. Protein sequence: CATKASGTDTQYF.

There are a few counts of this clonotype. The rearrangement uses TRBV6-6 and TRBJ2-1; D is unresolved. The germline CDR1 and CDR2 sequences are MNHNY and SVGAGI (reference sequence). The V end was cut by 4 bases, the J end by 8 bases, with 18 bases between. The length of the CDR3 is 15 residues. As DNA, the CDR3 is TGTGCCAGCAGTTCAGTGGCGGTTAAATTCGATGAGCAGTTCTTC. This encodes CASSSVAVKFDEQFF.

Within the sample, this clonotype is medium-sized. This chain joins TRBV29-1 and TRBJ2-5; maybe TRBD2 (5 bases). CDR1 and CDR2 from the germline V gene are SQVTM and ANQGSEA. This CDR3 is built from 13 residues. Trimming removed 7 bases from V and 10 bases from J, with 22 bases in between. The CDR3 region is CSAEPGSHQNQYF. The CDR3 region has the DNA TGCAGCGCCGAACCGGGGTCCCATCAGAACCAGTACTTC.

This clonotype was picked up a small number of times. The V and J genes are TRBV5-6 and TRBJ2-2; 10 nucleotides align to TRBD1. Germline V gene sequence: CDR1 SGHDT, CDR2 YYEEEE. The CDR3 has 15 amino acids. V lost 3 bases to trimming and J lost 4 bases; unmatched junction nucleotides: 3. The CDR3 region has the DNA TGTGCCAGCAGCTCGACAGGGGGCGGCACCGGGGAGCTGTTTTTT. This codes for CASSSTGGGTGELFF.

This rearrangement joins TRBV9 to TRBJ2-3; 15 bases are shared with TRBD2. The germline gives CDR1 SGDLS, CDR2 YYNGEE. The CDR3 consists of 15 residues. Trimming cost V 3 bases and J 8 bases; bases outside gene matches: 4. The CDR3 spells CASSEGGLAGGTQYF. As DNA, the CDR3 is TGTGCCAGCAGCGAGGGGGGACTAGCGGGAGGTACGCAGTATTTT.

This clonotype was counted only a few times. This may come from a read error, since a much larger clone is one base off. J is TRBJ1-2 and V is TRBV30; D is unresolved. This CDR3 has 11 residues. The V and J ends lost 6 bases and 6 bases respectively, with 11 bases between them. Germline-derived CDR1 and CDR2 are GTSNPN and SVGIG (reference sequence). The CDR3 DNA reads TGTGCCTGTAATAATGTGCATGGCTACACCTTC. Protein: CACNNVHGYTF.

This clonotype was picked up many times. This chain uses TRBV27 with TRBJ2-1; 9 bases line up with TRBD2. Germline CDR1 MNHEY, CDR2 SMNVEV (reference sequence). V trimming: 5 bases; J trimming: 1 base; junction bases outside the gene matches: 6. The CDR3 runs 16 residues. CDR3 in amino acids: CASSPPTSGSYNEQFF. DNA for the CDR3: TGTGCCAGCAGTCCGCCGACTAGCGGATCCTACAATGAGCAGTTCTTC.

This clonotype was seen many times. This chain links TRBV2 with TRBJ1-5, with D perhaps TRBD1 (5 bases). The CDR3 sequence is 13 residues long. Germline V gene lookup returns CDR1 SNHLY and CDR2 FYNNEI. The V gene lost 6 bases and the J gene lost 4 bases, with 10 bases spanning the gap. This CDR3 reads CASSRDGNQPQHF. In DNA, the CDR3 is TGTGCCAGCAGCCGGGACGGAAATCAGCCCCAGCATTTT.

This clonotype was seen repeatedly, ten times or more. The rearrangement uses TRBV18 and TRBJ2-7, with TRBD2 matching 14 bases. V lost 3 bases to trimming and J lost 6 bases; unmatched junction nucleotides: 10. This CDR3 has 17 residues. Per germline, CDR1 KGHSH and CDR2 LQKENI. CDR3 sequence reads: CASSPGLAGGLPREQYF. CDR3 nucleotide sequence: TGTGCCAGCTCACCCGGACTAGCGGGAGGCCTCCCCCGCGAGCAGTACTTC.

This clonotype was detected only a few times. The rearrangement joins TRBV24-1 to TRBJ2-7; no clear D gene. Trimming removed 3 bases from V and 5 bases from J, with 10 bases in between. This CDR3 is built from 13 residues. Germline V gives CDR1 KGHDR, CDR2 SFDVKD. Here the CDR3 DNA reads TGTGCCACCAGTGATGGCAATACCCACGAGCAGTACTTC. Translation gives CATSDGNTHEQYF.

This clonotype was recorded a few times. This rearrangement joins TRBV9 to TRBJ2-2; 11 positions agree with TRBD2. This CDR3 is 18 amino acids long. Germline trimming cut 1 base from V and 2 bases from J; bases unmatched to any gene: 7. Germline V lookup: CDR1 SGDLS, CDR2 YYNGEE. CDR3 bases: TGTGCCAGCAGCGTATCACTAGCGGGAGCCCTTAACACCGGGGAGCTGTTTTTT. Amino acid sequence: CASSVSLAGALNTGELFF.